This paragraph covers one T cell receptor (beta chain) sequence. This receptor's antigen is unknown. Nothing much larger sits one base from this clone, and base qualities are not available. The immunoSEQ Assay, a bias-controlled multiplex PCR, was used to amplify TCRbeta CDR3 regions from genomic DNA. Per the original workflow: Nucleated cell counts per sample were estimated from amplification of reference gene primers within the assay. To quantify the absolute abundance of each unique TCRbeta CDR3 rearrangement, sequence reads were collapsed and filtered. For each sample, productive Simpson clonality was calculated as the square root of Simpson's diversity index over productive rearrangements. The source is immuneACCESS, and TCRdb retained only in-frame sequences with V and J called. Part of the clones is not carried over; for the studies checked, unresolved V genes explain less than half of this, and the remainder is unexplained. That table furnishes V, J and clone size, whereas the DNA furnished D and trimming. Counted in this sample were 200,000 or so clones; 80% to 85% of them appeared once. Approximately 7.6% of the sample is taken by the ten largest.

The entry originates in a study of blood T cell repertoires in COVID-19 (dated by TCRdb to the early 2020s). As for the study more broadly: Samples from collaborators originated in the United States, Italy and Spain and spanned both the acute and convalescent phases of COVID-19. The prospective study material was composed of cDNA or gDNA derived from T cells, B-cell-depleted T cells, or PBMCs. The sample metadata nearly always contained a de-identified subject ID, COVID-19 status, age in years and sex. The repertoires were made available in a free public database intended to serve as a resource for research on the immune response to SARS-CoV-2. Subjects who had been exposed to COVID-19, were actively infected with it, or had recovered from it provided the deeply sampled blood TCRbeta repertoires that made up the dataset. Where available, HLA class I and class II types were taken from metadata supplied by the sample provider and were not determined by assay-based typing. The samples were drawn from the first 160 participants of the ongoing ImmuneRACE study and from over a thousand subjects provided by 6 global collaborators.

Based on the germline V gene, the CDR1 and CDR2 sequences are SNHLY and FYNNEI. Unmatched junction bases come to 16, with V trimmed by 3 bases and J by 3 bases. From the cysteine through the phenylalanine, the CDR3 covers 19 amino acids. Here the CDR3 DNA is all that survives: 57 bases in frame from base 1. What the study reported, not specific to this receptor: The quantity of clinical and demographic metadata differed by source and by participant and was supplied without curation.

Participants in the prospective study were enrolled through a virtual design, were aged about 18 to 100 years, and lived in approximately 25 United States geographic areas. In the prospective study, participants were assigned to cohorts based on the clinical history participants reported in a screening survey and a study questionnaire. For ImmuneRACE Cohort 3, a participant was defined as recovered based on two consecutive negative NP/OP PCR tests, clearance by a healthcare professional, or resolution of symptoms. Each participant in the prospective study had whole blood, serum and a nasopharyngeal or oropharyngeal swab collected by mobile phlebotomists. Additional blood draws and questionnaires over an approximately two-month period could optionally be provided by prospective study participants. Before DNA extraction, prospective study blood samples were shipped either frozen or at room temperature.

The clonotype originates from a man in his forties who had recovered from COVID-19. The rearrangement joined TRBV2 to TRBJ1-4; the central 7 bases match TRBD1. Sequences were obtained from PBMCs or T cells enriched from blood (not recorded which). The sequenced DNA: TGTGCCAGCAGTGAGATCTCCGGGACAGTACTCTTTGCTAATGAAAAACTGTTTTTT. Its amino acids are CASSEISGTVLFANEKLFF.